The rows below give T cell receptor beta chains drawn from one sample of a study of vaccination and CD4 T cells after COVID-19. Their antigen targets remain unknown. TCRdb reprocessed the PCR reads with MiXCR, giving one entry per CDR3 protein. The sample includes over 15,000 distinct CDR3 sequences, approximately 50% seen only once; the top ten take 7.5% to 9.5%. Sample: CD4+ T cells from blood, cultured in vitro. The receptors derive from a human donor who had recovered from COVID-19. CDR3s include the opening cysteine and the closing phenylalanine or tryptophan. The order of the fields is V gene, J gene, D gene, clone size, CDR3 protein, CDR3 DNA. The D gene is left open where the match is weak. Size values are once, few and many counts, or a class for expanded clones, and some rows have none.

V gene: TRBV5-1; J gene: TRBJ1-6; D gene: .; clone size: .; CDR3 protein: CASSLDTGRNSPLHF; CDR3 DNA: TGCGCCAGCAGCTTGGACACGGGGCGGAATTCACCCCTCCACTTT
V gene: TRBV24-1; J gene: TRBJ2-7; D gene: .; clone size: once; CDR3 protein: CATSDLYEQYF; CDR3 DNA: TGTGCCACCAGTGATCTCTACGAGCAGTACTTC
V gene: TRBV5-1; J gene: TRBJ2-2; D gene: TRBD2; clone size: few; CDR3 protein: CASSFSGSAGELFF; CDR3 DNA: TGCGCCAGCAGCTTTAGCGGGTCGGCCGGGGAGCTGTTTTTT
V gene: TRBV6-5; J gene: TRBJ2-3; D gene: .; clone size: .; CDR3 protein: CASSYYGSGTDTQYF; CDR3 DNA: TGTGCCAGCAGTTACTACGGTAGCGGCACAGATACGCAGTATTTT
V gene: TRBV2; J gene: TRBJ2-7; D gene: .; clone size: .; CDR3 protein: CASSEFTDYKYF; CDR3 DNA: TGTGCCAGCAGTGAATTCACCGATTATAAGTACTTC
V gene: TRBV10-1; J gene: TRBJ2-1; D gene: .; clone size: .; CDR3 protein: CASSEMPRDANEQFF; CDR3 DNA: TGCGCCAGCAGTGAGATGCCTAGGGACGCCAATGAGCAGTTCTTC
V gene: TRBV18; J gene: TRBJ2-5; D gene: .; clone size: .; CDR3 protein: CASSPGLGETQYF; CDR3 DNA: TGTGCCAGCTCACCCGGCCTAGGAGAGACCCAGTACTTC
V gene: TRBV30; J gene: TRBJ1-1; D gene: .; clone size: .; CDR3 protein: CAWRYKGPRNPTEAFF; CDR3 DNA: TGTGCCTGGAGGTACAAGGGGCCCCGGAACCCGACTGAAGCTTTCTTT
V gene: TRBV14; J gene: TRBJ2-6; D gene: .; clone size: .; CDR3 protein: CASSQSGANVLTF; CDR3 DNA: TGTGCCAGCAGCCAATCTGGGGCCAACGTCCTGACTTTC
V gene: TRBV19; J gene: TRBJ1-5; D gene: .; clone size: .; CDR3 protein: CASSPQQGTNQPQHF; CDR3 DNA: TGTGCCAGTAGTCCACAACAGGGTACCAATCAGCCCCAGCATTTT
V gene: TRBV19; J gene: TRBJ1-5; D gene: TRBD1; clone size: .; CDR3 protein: CASSPGQNQPQHF; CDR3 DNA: TGTGCCAGTAGTCCGGGACAGAATCAGCCCCAGCATTTT
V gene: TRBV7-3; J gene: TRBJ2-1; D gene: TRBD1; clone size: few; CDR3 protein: CASSLGWDRGNEQFF; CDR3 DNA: TGTGCCAGCAGCTTGGGTTGGGACAGGGGCAATGAGCAGTTCTTC
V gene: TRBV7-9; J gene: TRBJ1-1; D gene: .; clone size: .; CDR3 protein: CASSLGGRRTTEAFF; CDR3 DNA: TGTGCCAGCAGCTTAGGGGGCAGAAGGACCACTGAAGCTTTCTTT
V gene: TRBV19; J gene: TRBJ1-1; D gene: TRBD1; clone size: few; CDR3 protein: CASDIRDRPGAFF; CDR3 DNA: TGTGCCAGCGACATCCGGGACAGGCCTGGAGCTTTCTTT
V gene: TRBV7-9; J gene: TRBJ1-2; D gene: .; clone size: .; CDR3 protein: CASSYRTGGYGYTF; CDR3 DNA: TGTGCCAGCAGCTATAGGACTGGGGGCTATGGCTACACCTTC
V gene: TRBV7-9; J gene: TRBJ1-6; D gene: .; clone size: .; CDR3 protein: CASSEGQNNSPLHF; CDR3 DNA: TGTGCCAGCAGCGAAGGACAGAATAATTCACCCCTCCACTTT
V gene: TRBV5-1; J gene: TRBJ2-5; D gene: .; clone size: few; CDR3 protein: CASSLGGEIQETQYF; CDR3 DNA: TGCGCCAGCAGCTTGGGGGGGGAAATACAAGAGACCCAGTACTTC
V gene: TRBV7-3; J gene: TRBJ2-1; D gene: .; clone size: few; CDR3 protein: CASSLARTEQFF; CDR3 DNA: TGTGCCAGCAGCTTAGCTAGGACTGAACAGTTCTTC
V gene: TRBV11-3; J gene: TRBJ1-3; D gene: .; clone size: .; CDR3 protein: CASRGLGGNTIYF; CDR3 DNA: TGTGCCAGCAGGGGACTCGGAGGAAACACCATATATTTT
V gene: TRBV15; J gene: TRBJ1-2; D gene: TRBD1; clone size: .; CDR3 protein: CATSRPTTGESYGYTF; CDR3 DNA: TGTGCCACCAGCAGACCTACGACAGGGGAGAGCTATGGCTACACCTTC
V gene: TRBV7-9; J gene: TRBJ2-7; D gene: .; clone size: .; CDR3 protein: CASTSGDEQYF; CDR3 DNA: TGTGCCAGCACCTCTGGGGACGAGCAGTACTTC
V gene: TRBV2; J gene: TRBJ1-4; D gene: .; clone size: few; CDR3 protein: CASSTPRVANEKLFF; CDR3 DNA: TGTGCCAGCAGTACCCCCAGGGTAGCTAATGAAAAACTGTTTTTT
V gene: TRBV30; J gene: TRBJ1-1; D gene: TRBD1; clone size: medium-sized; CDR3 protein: CAWSRGQVRAFF; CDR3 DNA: TGTGCCTGGAGCAGGGGACAGGTGCGGGCTTTCTTT
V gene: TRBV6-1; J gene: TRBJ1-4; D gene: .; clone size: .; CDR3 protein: CASSDEKGRKGFEKLFF; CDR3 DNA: TGTGCCAGCAGTGACGAAAAGGGCAGGAAGGGTTTTGAAAAACTGTTTTTT
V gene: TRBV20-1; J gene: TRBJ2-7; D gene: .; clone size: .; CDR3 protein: CSARKPGEFGEQYF; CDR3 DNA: TGCAGTGCTAGAAAGCCCGGGGAATTCGGCGAGCAGTACTTC
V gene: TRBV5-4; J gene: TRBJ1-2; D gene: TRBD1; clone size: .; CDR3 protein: CASSLMQGAGSGYTF; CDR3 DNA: TGTGCCAGCAGCTTGATGCAGGGGGCGGGTAGTGGCTACACCTTC
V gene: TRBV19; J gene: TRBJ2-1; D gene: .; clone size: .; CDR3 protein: CATRSRGGNEQFF; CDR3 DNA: TGTGCCACCCGGTCGAGAGGAGGAAATGAGCAGTTCTTC
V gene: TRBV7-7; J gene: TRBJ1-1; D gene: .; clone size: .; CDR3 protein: CASSLRRNTEAFF; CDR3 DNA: TGTGCTAGCAGCCTTAGAAGAAACACTGAAGCTTTCTTT
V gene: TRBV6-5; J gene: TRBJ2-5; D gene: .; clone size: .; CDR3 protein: CASSLRTSGETQYF; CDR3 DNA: TGTGCCAGCAGTTTACGTACCTCTGGGGAGACCCAGTACTTC
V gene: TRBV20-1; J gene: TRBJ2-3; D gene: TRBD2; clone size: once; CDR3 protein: CSAKREGRGWDTQYF; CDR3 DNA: TGCAGTGCTAAACGGGAGGGCCGAGGATGGGATACGCAGTATTTT
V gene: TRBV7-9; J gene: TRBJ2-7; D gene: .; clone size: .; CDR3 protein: CASSPGTSYEQYF; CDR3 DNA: TGTGCCAGCAGCCCCGGCACCTCCTACGAGCAGTACTTC
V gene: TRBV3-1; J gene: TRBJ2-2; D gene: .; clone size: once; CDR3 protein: CASSQNSGGELFF; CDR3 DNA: TGTGCCAGCAGCCAAAATTCCGGCGGGGAGCTGTTTTTT
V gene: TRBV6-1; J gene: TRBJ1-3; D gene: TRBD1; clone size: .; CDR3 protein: CASSTGGFGNTIYF; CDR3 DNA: TGTGCCAGCAGTACAGGGGGCTTCGGAAACACCATATATTTT
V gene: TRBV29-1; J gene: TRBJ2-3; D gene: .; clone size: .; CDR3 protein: CSVERRPTDTQYF; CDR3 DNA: TGCAGCGTTGAACGGAGGCCCACAGATACGCAGTATTTT
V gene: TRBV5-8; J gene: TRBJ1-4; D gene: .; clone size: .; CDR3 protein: CASSRRGRGVKKLFF; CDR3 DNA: TGTGCCAGCAGCCGGAGGGGCAGGGGCGTGAAGAAACTGTTTTTT
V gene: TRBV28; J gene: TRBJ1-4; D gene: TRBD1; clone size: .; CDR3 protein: CASSLEGATTNEKLFF; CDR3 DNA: TGTGCCAGCAGTTTAGAGGGGGCGACCACTAATGAAAAACTGTTTTTT
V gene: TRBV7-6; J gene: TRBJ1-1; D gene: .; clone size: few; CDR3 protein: CASSNGETLLNTEAFF; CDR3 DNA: TGTGCCAGCAGCAATGGGGAGACACTTTTGAACACTGAAGCTTTCTTT
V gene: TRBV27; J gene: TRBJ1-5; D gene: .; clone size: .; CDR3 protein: CASSLGGWGNQPQHF; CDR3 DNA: TGTGCCAGCAGTTTGGGGGGATGGGGGAATCAGCCCCAGCATTTT
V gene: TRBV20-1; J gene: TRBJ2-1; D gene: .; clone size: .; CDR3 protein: CSAKRPQGSNDEQFF; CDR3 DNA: TGCAGTGCTAAGAGACCCCAGGGGTCGAACGATGAGCAGTTCTTC
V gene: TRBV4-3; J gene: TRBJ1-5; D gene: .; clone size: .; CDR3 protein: CASSQTINQPQHF; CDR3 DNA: TGCGCCAGCAGCCAGACAATTAATCAGCCCCAGCATTTT
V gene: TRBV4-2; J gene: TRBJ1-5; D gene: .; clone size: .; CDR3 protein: CASSQGVLGRNQPQHF; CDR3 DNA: TGTGCCAGCAGCCAAGGTGTCCTGGGGCGCAATCAGCCCCAGCATTTT
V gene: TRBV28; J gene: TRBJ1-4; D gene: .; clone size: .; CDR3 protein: CATTPSDGREKLFF; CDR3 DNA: TGTGCCACCACCCCGTCGGACGGGCGTGAAAAACTGTTTTTT
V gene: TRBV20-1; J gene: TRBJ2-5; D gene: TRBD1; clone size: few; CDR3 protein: CSASGQGIGETQYF; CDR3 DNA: TGCAGTGCTAGCGGACAGGGGATTGGGGAGACCCAGTACTTC
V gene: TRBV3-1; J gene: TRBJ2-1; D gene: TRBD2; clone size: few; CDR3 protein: CASSPGLAAGNEQFF; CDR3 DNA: TGTGCCAGCAGCCCTGGACTAGCGGCCGGCAATGAGCAGTTCTTC
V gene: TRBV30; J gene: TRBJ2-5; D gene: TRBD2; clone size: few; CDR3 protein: CAWSEREGETQYF; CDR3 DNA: TGTGCCTGGAGTGAGCGGGAAGGTGAGACCCAGTACTTC
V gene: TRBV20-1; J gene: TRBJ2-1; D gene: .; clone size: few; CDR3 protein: CSAPGAGEGVGFF; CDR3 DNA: TGCAGTGCCCCAGGGGCGGGAGAGGGGGTCGGGTTCTTC
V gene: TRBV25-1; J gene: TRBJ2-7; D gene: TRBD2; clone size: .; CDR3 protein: CASSAVGTSVNYEQYF; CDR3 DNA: TGTGCCAGCAGTGCCGTTGGGACTAGCGTCAACTACGAGCAGTACTTC
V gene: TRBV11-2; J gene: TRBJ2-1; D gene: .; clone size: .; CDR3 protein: CASSLTTIGDEQFF; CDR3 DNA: TGTGCCAGCAGCTTGACGACTATTGGAGATGAGCAGTTCTTC
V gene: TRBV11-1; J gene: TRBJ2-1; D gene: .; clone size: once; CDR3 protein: CASSSDPYRNEQFF; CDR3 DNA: TGTGCCAGCAGCTCGGACCCCTATCGCAATGAGCAGTTCTTC